This passage covers 30 T cell receptor beta chains from one sample sequenced in a study of T cell clones after liver transplantation. The repertoire was sequenced with immunoSEQ multiplex PCR; TCRdb's copy has only in-frame clones and lacks some. The repertoire holds around 100,000 clones, with 80% to 85% as singletons. The material sequenced was CD4+ T cells from blood, taken before liver transplant. The receptors shown here come from a human donor who received a liver transplant.

In its sample, this clone was seen a few times. This chain uses TRBV6-5 with TRBJ1-1; 10 bases fit TRBD1. The germline gives CDR1 MNHEY, CDR2 SVGAGI. The V and J ends lost 7 bases and 5 bases, in that order; junction bases with no gene match: 10. CDR3 length equals 15 residues. CDR3 in DNA: TGTGCCAGCACTACCTTTGGGACAGGGGTTACTGAAGCTTTCTTT. This encodes CASTTFGTGVTEAFF.

This clone was counted between two and nine times. This chain connects TRBV27 to TRBJ2-2; TRBD2 matches 8 bases. This CDR3 has 17 amino acids. V dropped 7 bases and J dropped 0; count of bases not matched to a gene: 10. Per the germline V gene, CDR1 is MNHEY and CDR2 is SMNVEV (reference sequence). Here the CDR3 reads CASMAGGTLSNTGELFF. The CDR3, as DNA: TGTGCCAGCATGGCGGGGGGAACCTTATCGAACACCGGGGAGCTGTTTTTT.

The V call is TRBV5-6, the J call TRBJ2-1; D not resolved. V was cut by 2 bases and J by 8 bases, with 11 bases left in between. Germline lookup yields CDR1 SGHDT and CDR2 YYEEEE. This CDR3 region has 13 residues. This CDR3 reads CASSFKSFDEQFF. The CDR3 DNA is TGTGCCAGCAGCTTTAAATCGTTCGATGAGCAGTTCTTC.

This clone appeared many times. The rearrangement joins TRBV27 to TRBJ1-2, with D unresolved. The CDR3 is made up of 13 amino acids. From germline, CDR1 is MNHEY and CDR2 SMNVEV (reference sequence). V shed 4 bases and J shed 5 bases, with 11 bases lying between them. The CDR3 DNA sequence: TGTGCCAGCAGTTATCGGGGTGAATATGGCTACACCTTC. Amino acid sequence: CASSYRGEYGYTF.

This clone was observed a single time. The gene calls are TRBV28 and TRBJ2-1, with a possible D match to TRBD1 (5 bases). V lost 4 bases, J lost 2 bases, and 12 bases lay in between. Germline-derived CDR1 and CDR2 are MDHEN and SYDVKM. This CDR3 is built from 15 residues. The CDR3 here is CASSSNTGTYNEQFF. The CDR3 DNA reads as TGTGCCAGCAGTTCTAATACAGGAACCTACAATGAGCAGTTCTTC.

This chain connects TRBV5-1 to TRBJ1-6; a weak D match, TRBD1 (6 bases). This CDR3 has 15 amino acids. Germline loops: CDR1 SGHRS, CDR2 YFSETQ. The V gene lost 6 bases and the J gene lost 0 bases, with 10 bases spanning the gap. DNA for the CDR3: TGCGCCAGCAAGGGGGATGGCTCCTATAATTCACCCCTCCACTTT. Translating gives CASKGDGSYNSPLHF.

This chain uses TRBV2 with TRBJ2-7; 8 bases align to TRBD2. The CDR3 has 12 amino acids. CDR1 is SNHLY, CDR2 FYNNEI, per germline. After removal of 6 bases from V and 12 bases from J, the junction contained 10 bases not matched to a gene. The CDR3 nucleotides are TGTGCCAGCAGCAGTAGCGGGACCGAGGGGTACTTC. Encoded protein: CASSSSGTEGYF. Drawing the rest from reference TRBV2 and TRBJ2-7, the complete variable domain is EPEVTQTPSHQVTQMGQEVILRCVPISNHLYFYWYRQILGQKVEFLVSFYNNEISEKSEIFDDQFSVERPDGSNFTLKIRSTKLEDSAMYFCASSSSGTEGYFGPGTRLTVT.

The genes are TRBV9 and TRBJ2-1; TRBD2 matches at 7 bases. The V gene's germline CDR1 is SGDLS and CDR2 YYNGEE. This CDR3 has 16 residues. The junction had 4 bases not matched to a gene; V was cut back by 0 bases and J by 1 base. The CDR3 coding sequence is TGTGCCAGCAGCGTAGGACTAGCTCATTCCTACAATGAGCAGTTCTTC. Residues: CASSVGLAHSYNEQFF.

The chain joins TRBV14 to TRBJ2-1; 12 nucleotides align to TRBD2. Germline V CDR1 and CDR2: SGHDN, FVKESK. The CDR3 covers 14 residues. V lost 3 bases and J lost 6; bases outside the gene matches: 0. CDR3 nucleotides: TGTGCCAGCAGCCAGGGACTAGCGGGCAATGAGCAGTTCTTC. It is translated as CASSQGLAGNEQFF.

The V gene is TRBV7-3, the J gene TRBJ2-3; the match to TRBD2 covers 8 bases. The CDR3 covers 14 residues. Germline V lookup: CDR1 SGHTA, CDR2 FQGTGA. Trimming took 5 bases from V and 2 from J; bases not matched to a gene: 3. The CDR3 is CASSRGGFTDTQYF. The CDR3 DNA follows: TGTGCCAGCAGCCGCGGGGGGTTCACAGATACGCAGTATTTT.

The chain recombines TRBV5-1 with TRBJ1-5, with a possible D match to TRBD1 (5 bases). Germline lookup yields CDR1 SGHRS and CDR2 YFSETQ. Trimming left V 5 bases short and J 3 bases short, with 15 bases between. This CDR3 has 15 amino acids. Here the CDR3 reads CASRPDGGNNQPQHF. The CDR3, as DNA: TGCGCCAGCAGGCCCGACGGGGGTAACAATCAGCCCCAGCATTTT.

The rearrangement joins TRBV4-2 to TRBJ1-2; D may be TRBD1 (5 bases). The CDR3 spans 15 residues. The germline V and J ends were trimmed by 0 bases and 5 bases, with 13 bases remaining between them. Germline CDR1 is LGHNA and CDR2 is YNFKEQ. The CDR3 DNA is TGTGCCAGCAGCCAAGATAGGCAGGGAAAATATGGCTACACCTTC. This gives the protein CASSQDRQGKYGYTF.

The chain carries TRBV15 and TRBJ2-7; 9 positions match TRBD2. CDR3 size: 18 residues. CDR1 is LNHNV, CDR2 YYDKDF, per germline (reference sequence). Losses at the gene ends were 0 bases for V and 4 bases for J; bases not matched to a gene: 13. Here the CDR3 reads CATSRDVRGGGLRYEQYF. The CDR3 DNA reads as TGTGCCACCAGCAGAGATGTCCGCGGGGGGGGTCTCAGGTACGAGCAGTACTTC.

The rearrangement links TRBV6-5 to TRBJ2-7; the match to TRBD1 covers 9 bases. The V gene's germline CDR1 is MNHEY and CDR2 SVGAGI. V shed 7 bases, J shed 5 bases, and the junction held 6 bases outside the gene matches. The CDR3 totals 13 residues. CDR3 coding DNA: TGTGCCAGCAAAAAGGGACAGGGAGACGAGCAGTACTTC. It encodes CASKKGQGDEQYF.

The chain links TRBV6-5 to TRBJ1-2; D uncertain. Germline V lookup: CDR1 MNHEY, CDR2 SVGAGI. The CDR3 runs to 13 residues. Trimming stripped 5 bases from V and 8 bases from J, with 15 bases between. The CDR3 loop reads CASSTDIQRGYTF. DNA for the CDR3: TGTGCCAGCAGTACCGACATCCAGCGGGGCTACACCTTC.

This clone was observed a single time. This chain links TRBV18 with TRBJ2-3, with 10 nucleotides matching TRBD1. The CDR3 is 14 residues long. V was clipped by 6 bases and J by 3 bases; unmatched bases: 3. Looked up from germline, CDR1 is KGHSH and CDR2 is LQKENI. The chain's CDR3 is CASSRDRGTDTQYF. The CDR3 DNA follows: TGTGCCAGCTCCCGGGACAGGGGAACAGATACGCAGTATTTT. The whole variable domain, filled in from reference TRBV18 and TRBJ2-3, reads NAGVMQNPRHLVRRRGQEARLRCSPMKGHSHVYWYRQLPEEGLKFMVYLQKENIIDESGMPKERFSAEFPKEGPSILRIQQVVRGDSAAYFCASSRDRGTDTQYFGPGTRLTVL.

This chain connects TRBV7-8 to TRBJ1-1, with D maybe TRBD1 (6 bases). V was clipped by 4 bases and J by 1 base, with 13 bases between them. CDR3 length equals 15 residues. Germline CDR1 SGHVS, CDR2 FQNEAQ. CDR3 coding DNA: TGTGCCAGCAGCTCCCCTCAGGGGAGGAACACTGAAGCTTTCTTT. Protein: CASSSPQGRNTEAFF.

This clone was counted only a few times. The V and J genes are TRBV30 and TRBJ2-3; possibly TRBD2 for D (6 bases). Trimming took off 4 bases at V and 0 bases at J, with 14 bases between the two ends. Germline V gene sequence: CDR1 GTSNPN, CDR2 SVGIG (reference sequence). This CDR3 is 15 amino acids long. The CDR3 spells CAWIGVAASTDTQYF. The CDR3 DNA reads TGTGCCTGGATCGGAGTAGCGGCCAGCACAGATACGCAGTATTTT. Using reference TRBV30 and TRBJ2-3 for the parts outside the CDR3, the full variable domain is SQTIHQWPATLVQPVGSPLSLECTVEGTSNPNLYWYRQAAGRGLQLLFYSVGIGQISSEVPQNLSASRPQDRQFILSSKKLLLSDSGFYLCAWIGVAASTDTQYFGPGTRLTVL.

The V and J genes are TRBV28 and TRBJ2-1; TRBD2 matches at 11 bases. The V gene end was trimmed by 5 bases and the J gene end by 0 bases; junction bases not matched to a gene: 3. This CDR3 contains 16 residues. Germline CDR1 and CDR2: MDHEN and SYDVKM. CDR3 sequence: CASSPTSGSSYNEQFF. CDR3 nucleotide sequence: TGTGCCAGCAGTCCAACTAGCGGGAGCTCCTACAATGAGCAGTTCTTC.

CDR3 nucleotide sequence: TGTGCCAGCAGTGAAGGGAGGGTAGCGGGGGGCAAATTCTTC. The encoded protein is CASSEGRVAGGKFF. The gene calls are TRBV2 and TRBJ2-1; 10 bases line up with TRBD2. The CDR3 extends over 14 amino acids. CDR1 is SNHLY and CDR2 is FYNNEI in the germline V gene. V shed 1 base and J 16 bases; nucleotides not matched to a gene: 10.

The chain employs TRBV19 and TRBJ2-1; 8 bases map to TRBD2. From germline, CDR1 is LNHDA and CDR2 SQIVND (reference sequence). The CDR3 covers 17 residues. J lost 0 bases, V lost 7 bases, and 11 bases had no gene match. The CDR3 spells CASNSPSGGGSYNEQFF. The CDR3, as DNA: TGTGCCAGTAACTCCCCCTCGGGGGGGGGCTCCTACAATGAGCAGTTCTTC.

CDR3 nucleotides: TGTGCCAGCTCACCACCGGGACAGTCTCTCTACAATGAGCAGTTCTTC. Encoded protein: CASSPPGQSLYNEQFF. The chain combines TRBV18 with TRBJ2-1; 7 bases align to TRBD1. V lost 0 bases and J lost 3; bases outside the gene matches: 5. Germline CDR1 and CDR2: KGHSH and LQKENI. The CDR3 contains 16 residues. Supplemented by reference TRBV18 and TRBJ2-1, the full variable domain reads NAGVMQNPRHLVRRRGQEARLRCSPMKGHSHVYWYRQLPEEGLKFMVYLQKENIIDESGMPKERFSAEFPKEGPSILRIQQVVRGDSAAYFCASSPPGQSLYNEQFFGPGTRLTVL.

This clone was observed a single time. The rearrangement joins TRBV7-3 to TRBJ2-2, with 9 bases lining up with TRBD1. CDR3 length equals 16 residues. V was clipped by 5 bases and J by 7 bases; unmatched bases: 11. Germline V lookup: CDR1 SGHTA, CDR2 FQGTGA. The chain's CDR3 is CASSKGDRGFVGELFF. CDR3 nucleotides: TGTGCCAGCAGCAAAGGAGACAGGGGGTTTGTCGGGGAGCTGTTTTTT. The variable domain in full, with the rest retrieved from reference TRBV7-3 and TRBJ2-2, is GAGVSQTPSNKVTEKGKYVELRCDPISGHTALYWYRQSLGQGPEFLIYFQGTGAADDSGLPNDRFFAVRPEGSVSTLKIQRTERGDSAVYLCASSKGDRGFVGELFFGEGSRLTVL.

The CDR3 region is CASLSGSVNEQFF. The CDR3 coding sequence is TGTGCCAGCTTATCGGGTAGCGTCAATGAGCAGTTCTTC. The V call is TRBV28, the J call TRBJ2-1; D perhaps matches TRBD2 (5 bases). Looked up from germline, CDR1 is MDHEN and CDR2 is SYDVKM. This CDR3 is 13 amino acids long. Trimming took 8 bases from V and 6 from J, leaving 14 bases between them. Together with reference TRBV28 and TRBJ2-1, the CDR3 gives the full variable domain: DVKVTQSSRYLVKRTGEKVFLECVQDMDHENMFWYRQDPGLGLRLIYFSYDVKMKEKGDIPEGYSVSREKKERFSLILESASTNQTSMYLCASLSGSVNEQFFGPGTRLTVL.

V is TRBV7-8 and J is TRBJ1-5, with D perhaps TRBD1 (5 bases). Between the trimmed V and J ends, which lost 1 base and 2 bases, there was a span of 12 bases. Germline V CDR1 and CDR2: SGHVS, FQNEAQ. There are 16 residues in the CDR3. This chain's CDR3 is CASSLGRDPRNQPQHF. The CDR3 DNA reads TGTGCCAGCAGCTTAGGAAGGGACCCCCGCAATCAGCCCCAGCATTTT. Looking up the rest from reference TRBV7-8 and TRBJ1-5 gives the full variable domain: GAGVSQSPRYKVAKRGQDVALRCDPISGHVSLFWYQQALGQGPEFLTYFQNEAQLDKSGLPSDRFFAERPEGSVSTLKIQRTQQEDSAVYLCASSLGRDPRNQPQHFGDGTRLSIL.

This chain connects TRBV5-1 to TRBJ2-7; 8 bases fit TRBD1. V lost 4 bases, J lost 2 bases, and 2 bases stayed unmatched. The germline V gene encodes CDR1 SGHRS and CDR2 YFSETQ. The CDR3 runs 13 residues. CDR3 sequence (DNA): TGCGCCAGCAGCGCGGGACAGGCCTACGAGCAGTACTTC. It specifies CASSAGQAYEQYF.

The chain joins TRBV7-6 to TRBJ1-4; 9 nucleotides match TRBD1. Germline V CDR1 and CDR2: SGHVS, FNYEAQ. J lost 6 bases, V lost 1 base, and 12 bases had no gene match. This CDR3 region has 18 residues. The CDR3 here is CASSLDNSGTGSDEKLFF. The CDR3 nucleotides are TGTGCCAGCAGCTTAGATAATTCGGGGACAGGGAGTGATGAAAAACTGTTTTTT.

V is TRBV2 and J is TRBJ2-5; a possible D gene is TRBD2 (6 bases). Trimming left V 6 bases short and J 4 bases short, with 21 bases between. This CDR3 is 16 amino acids long. CDR1 SNHLY and CDR2 FYNNEI come from the germline V gene. The CDR3 DNA reads as TGTGCCAGCAGCCCCCCCCATCAGGGAGGAGGAGAGACCCAGTACTTC. The encoded protein is CASSPPHQGGGETQYF.

This chain connects TRBV5-1 to TRBJ1-5, with D perhaps TRBD1 (5 bases). The CDR3 spans 14 residues. Germline V CDR1 and CDR2: SGHRS, YFSETQ. Between the trimmed V and J ends, which lost 0 bases and 5 bases, there was a span of 9 bases. CDR3 in DNA: TGCGCCAGCAGCTTGGGTGAGGGGTATCAGCCCCAGCATTTT. Its translation: CASSLGEGYQPQHF.

The chain has TRBV7-2 and TRBJ2-3; the match to TRBD2 covers 7 bases. V was pared by 5 bases and J by 6 bases, with 11 bases of the junction left unmatched. The germline V gene has CDR1 SGHTA and CDR2 FQGNSA. This CDR3 region has 15 residues. The CDR3 bases are TGTGCCAGCAGCAGCGGGACCCCCGGCCTGGATACGCAGTATTTT. It is translated as CASSSGTPGLDTQYF.